Described below is a single T cell receptor beta chain sequence and its context. These data originate in a study of blood T cell repertoires in COVID-19. Across the whole study: COVID-19 samples collected from the United States, Italy and Spain covered acute and convalescent phases. Nucleic acid was either cDNA or gDNA, and it came from T cells, B-cell-depleted T cells, or PBMCs.

Authors' methods: Reference gene primer amplification gave nucleated cell count estimates. Profiling relied on immunoSEQ multiplex PCR, and the TCRdb table lists in-frame clones only, not all of them. V, J and clone size are taken as reported in that table, and D and trimming were inferred from the DNA itself. The sample gives more than 20,000 clones, 85% to 90% of which show up once; around 15% is in the top ten. The sample consisted of peripheral blood. This receptor was obtained from a man between 65 and 85 years old with acute or convalescent COVID-19.

The CDR3 sequence: CASSLGSGSYEQYF. Here the CDR3 DNA reads TGTGCCAGCAGCTTAGGGTCGGGCTCCTACGAGCAGTACTTC. This sequence joins TRBV7-2 and TRBJ2-7; D unresolved. The V and J ends lost 1 base and 0 bases respectively, with 7 bases between them. Germline CDR1 reads SGHTA; CDR2 reads FQGNSA. The CDR3 length is 14 residues.